This T cell receptor (beta chain) is drawn from a study of regulatory T cells in long-lasting Graves disease. Study overall: Persistence in Graves' disease required over 5 years of antithyroid drugs plus positive TSH receptor antibodies. General study results and limits: Among persistent patients, a larger number of public clonotypes were shared (around 2,700) than among newly diagnosed patients (just over 950).

According to the study, TCR beta libraries were built with iRepertoire HTBI primers and CDR3-region Arm-PCR. As handled by the study authors: Gene usage covered around 62 TRBV and 14 to 15 TRBJ segments. TCRdb itself ran the multiplex PCR reads through MiXCR, one entry per CDR3 protein. TCRdb, not the original authors, processed these V and J calls. The data show hundreds of thousands of distinct CDR3 sequences, about 20% seen once. Concerning this clonotype: Its matching antigen is unknown.

Time point noted: persistent/refractory GD, antithyroid drugs over 5 years with positive TRAb. PBMCs provided the RNA from which the TCR library was made. Sequences were derived from peripheral blood mononuclear cells (PBMCs), sampled when the disease was refractory, from a patient treated with antithyroid drugs. This receptor was identified in a female donor with Graves disease.

The DNA for the CDR3 is TGCAGTGCTAGTCGCCGGGACGCAGTCACCTACGAGCAGTACTTC. This encodes CSASRRDAVTYEQYF. The V call is TRBV20-1, the J call TRBJ2-7; D may match TRBD1 or TRBD2 (5 bases each). The CDR3 spans 15 residues. Germline assignment: CDR1 DFQATT and CDR2 SNEGSKA (reference sequence). Between the trimmed V and J ends, which lost 3 bases and 2 bases, there was a span of 17 bases.